The T cell receptor beta chain described here comes from a study of T cells in Graves' hyperthyroidism and ophthalmopathy. V lost 5 bases, J lost 4 bases, and 7 bases stayed unmatched. Germline V gives CDR1 SGHVS, CDR2 FQNEAQ. The CDR3 runs 16 residues. TCR beta CDR3 sequences were amplified from RNA transcripts. RT-PCR in the first round (using the HTBI primer set) targeted the TCR CDR3. One entry per CDR3 protein, called by TCRdb with MiXCR from the multiplex PCR reads. The sample lists over 650,000 distinct CDR3 sequences, roughly 46% seen once, with about 7.2% in the top ten. This chain joins TRBV7-8 and TRBJ2-2; 10 bases match TRBD2. This receptor was taken from an adult man with Graves' disease, either hyperthyroidism or ophthalmopathy (not recorded which). Sequences were obtained from peripheral blood or thyroid tissue (not recorded which). The chain's CDR3 is CASSIAGTSVTGELFF. DNA for the CDR3: TGTGCCAGCAGCATTGCCGGGACTAGCGTCACCGGGGAGCTGTTTTTT.